One and the same sample provided the 31 T cell receptor beta chains below, sequenced in a study of T-cell memory formation after mild COVID-19. Via MiXCR, TCRdb re-called the 5' RACE reads, giving one row per CDR3 protein. The sample carries 550,000 to 700,000 distinct CDR3 sequences, 15% to 20% recorded once. The sequenced material came from PBMCs or a T cell subset sorted from them (not recorded which). The receptors stem from an adult woman who had mild COVID-19 (a few samples of this study predate the infection). Cell type and time point are not known.

This chain connects TRBV6-5 to TRBJ1-2, with D maybe TRBD1 (5 bases). The CDR3 runs 13 residues. V lost 3 bases, J lost 8 bases, and 13 bases lay in between. From germline, CDR1 is MNHEY and CDR2 SVGAGI. For the CDR3, the DNA is TGTGCCAGCAGTTATGCAACGGGGCGAGGCTACACCTTC. This gives the protein CASSYATGRGYTF.

This chain uses TRBV29-1 with TRBJ1-5, with TRBD1 as a possible D gene (5 bases). This CDR3 is built from 17 residues. V was shortened by 0 bases and J by 4 bases, with 19 bases between the two germline ends. The germline V gene encodes CDR1 SQVTM and CDR2 ANQGSEA. This chain's CDR3 is CSVEDTRRQGSNQPQHF. The CDR3 region has the DNA TGCAGCGTTGAAGATACCCGTAGGCAGGGTTCAAATCAGCCCCAGCATTTT.

This clonotype was seen a few times. The J gene is TRBJ1-1, the V gene TRBV10-3, with D perhaps TRBD1 (6 bases). V lost 1 base and J lost 4, with 7 bases in between. Germline V CDR1 and CDR2: ENHRY, SYGVKD. CDR3 size: 13 residues. This CDR3 is CAISEFRGTEAFF. CDR3 nucleotides: TGTGCCATCAGTGAGTTCAGGGGCACTGAAGCTTTCTTT.

Ten or more counts support this clonotype. The rearrangement links TRBV5-1 to TRBJ2-2, with D hard to call. CDR3 size: 14 residues. Germline V gives CDR1 SGHRS, CDR2 YFSETQ. The V end lost 4 bases, the J end lost 7 bases, and 14 bases lay between the germline ends. The CDR3 loop is CASSPPTHGGELFF. In DNA form, the CDR3 reads TGCGCCAGCAGCCCCCCGACACACGGCGGGGAGCTGTTTTTT.

The V gene is TRBV18, the J gene TRBJ2-3, with D possibly TRBD2 on 6 matching bases. The CDR3 sequence is 14 residues long. Germline CDR1 reads KGHSH; CDR2 reads LQKENI. Trimming removed 0 bases from V and 2 bases from J, with 6 bases in between. In nucleotides, the CDR3 is TGTGCCAGCTCACCACCGGGACTCACAGATACGCAGTATTTT. Translated: CASSPPGLTDTQYF.

This chain connects TRBV4-2 to TRBJ1-5, with D possibly TRBD1 on 5 matching bases. The CDR3 is 17 residues long. Germline-derived CDR1 and CDR2 are LGHNA and YNFKEQ. V dropped 0 bases and J dropped 7 bases, with 19 bases sitting between them. As DNA, the CDR3 is TGTGCCAGCAGCCAAGACGGGGGAACAGAGATGGGCCAGCCCCAGCATTTT. Translating it yields CASSQDGGTEMGQPQHF.

This clonotype was observed a few times. The gene calls are TRBV7-9 and TRBJ2-7, with 9 bases lining up with TRBD1. V trimming: 3 bases; J trimming: 3 bases; junction bases outside the gene matches: 6. CDR1 is SEHNR and CDR2 is FQNEAQ in the germline V gene (reference sequence). This CDR3 is 15 amino acids long. The CDR3 region is CASSLGDRANYEQYF. CDR3 nucleotide sequence: TGTGCCAGCAGCTTGGGGGACAGGGCTAACTACGAGCAGTACTTC.

The chain joins TRBV12-3 or TRBV12-4 to TRBJ2-1; 12 bases map to TRBD2. The CDR3 spans 14 residues. Losses at the gene ends were 8 bases for V and 7 bases for J; bases not matched to a gene: 6. CDR3 in amino acids: CASGTSGGFNEQFF. The DNA of the CDR3 is TGTGCCAGCGGAACTAGCGGGGGGTTTAATGAGCAGTTCTTC.

The genes are TRBV20-1 and TRBJ1-2; 9 nucleotides match TRBD1. The CDR3 is 12 amino acids. Germline V lookup: CDR1 DFQATT, CDR2 SNEGSKA (reference sequence). The V gene end was trimmed by 6 bases and the J gene end by 8 bases; junction bases not matched to a gene: 7. CDR3 amino acids: CSALWDRDGYTF. In DNA, the CDR3 is TGCAGTGCCCTCTGGGACAGGGACGGCTACACCTTC.

V and J are TRBV4-1 and TRBJ2-2; 9 positions agree with TRBD1. Germline CDR1 is MGHRA and CDR2 is YSYEKL. This CDR3 spans 20 amino acids. J gave up 6 bases and V 0 bases, and 17 bases lay outside the gene matches. This CDR3 reads CASSQDSELAGTGKAGELFF. CDR3 coding DNA: TGCGCCAGCAGCCAAGATTCCGAACTAGCCGGGACAGGGAAGGCCGGGGAGCTGTTTTTT.

This clonotype came up a few times. The chain combines TRBV7-6 with TRBJ2-1; TRBD2 matches at 9 bases. Germline values: CDR1 SGHVS, CDR2 FNYEAQ. This CDR3 has 16 amino acids. The junction had 11 bases not matched to a gene; V was cut back by 5 bases and J by 6 bases. CDR3 sequence (DNA): TGTGCCAGCAGCCCAGGACCGGGACTAGCCCCCAATGAGCAGTTCTTC. Translation gives CASSPGPGLAPNEQFF. The whole variable domain, filled in from reference TRBV7-6 and TRBJ2-1, reads GAGVSQSPRYKVTKRGQDVALRCDPISGHVSLYWYRQALGQGPEFLTYFNYEAQQDKSGLPNDRFSAERPEGSISTLTIQRTEQRDSAMYRCASSPGPGLAPNEQFFGPGTRLTVL.

This clonotype has at least ten counts. The chain uses TRBV7-6 and TRBJ2-1; D is uncertain. This CDR3 spans 13 amino acids. Per germline, CDR1 SGHVS and CDR2 FNYEAQ. V gave up 1 base and J gave up 5 bases, with 6 bases separating them. CDR3: CASSLGNNNEQFF. The CDR3 coding sequence is TGTGCCAGCAGCTTAGGCAACAACAATGAGCAGTTCTTC.

J is TRBJ2-5 and V is TRBV7-6, with a possible D match to TRBD2 (7 bases). V was trimmed by 10 bases and J by 5 bases, leaving 26 bases between them. Germline loops: CDR1 SGHVS, CDR2 FNYEAQ. CDR3 length: 16 residues. CDR3 sequence reads: CATRRGGAYKWETQYF. The CDR3 nucleotides are TGTGCCACCAGGCGTGGGGGGGCTTACAAATGGGAGACCCAGTACTTC.

For the CDR3, the DNA is TGCGCCAGCAGCCAAGATCCCGCAGCTACCTACGAGCAGTACTTC. This encodes CASSQDPAATYEQYF. The chain recombines TRBV4-1 with TRBJ2-7; the D is unclear. Germline CDR1 is MGHRA and CDR2 is YSYEKL. This CDR3 is 15 amino acids long. The V end was cut by 0 bases, the J end by 2 bases, with 11 bases between.

This clonotype was counted between two and nine times. The V and J genes are TRBV7-9 and TRBJ2-1, with a tentative D call TRBD1 (6 bases). The ends were cut back, 4 bases at V and 5 bases at J, with 15 bases in the middle. This CDR3 has 15 residues. The germline V gene has CDR1 SEHNR and CDR2 FQNEAQ (reference sequence). The CDR3 here is CASSSTQGQHNEQFF. The CDR3 DNA reads TGTGCCAGCAGCTCAACCCAAGGACAGCACAATGAGCAGTTCTTC.

This clonotype has just a few counts. The CDR3 bases are TGCGCCAGCAGCCTAGGGACAGGGAATGCCGGGGAGCTGTTTTTT. Its translation is CASSLGTGNAGELFF. The chain carries TRBV5-1 and TRBJ2-2; 9 bases are a match to TRBD1. This CDR3 is built from 15 residues. Germline V gene sequence: CDR1 SGHRS, CDR2 YFSETQ. V dropped 4 bases and J dropped 6; count of bases not matched to a gene: 7. The full variable domain, with the rest looked up from reference TRBV5-1 and TRBJ2-2, is KAGVTQTPRYLIKTRGQQVTLSCSPISGHRSVSWYQQTPGQGLQFLFEYFSETQRNKGNFPGRFSGRQFSNSRSEMNVSTLELGDSALYLCASSLGTGNAGELFFGEGSRLTVL.

This clonotype was found a few times. This sequence joins TRBV11-2 and TRBJ2-1, with 9 nucleotides matching TRBD2. The germline CDR1 and CDR2 sequences are SGHAT and FQNNGV. The CDR3 is 17 amino acids. V lost 1 base to trimming and J lost 7 bases; unmatched junction nucleotides: 11. In DNA form, the CDR3 reads TGTGCCAGCAGCTTAGTTCGCGGGAGGGCCGGGTTGAATGAGCAGTTCTTC. Translated: CASSLVRGRAGLNEQFF.

This clonotype was detected a few times. The V gene is TRBV4-3, the J gene TRBJ1-6; possible D gene TRBD1, 5 bases. Trimming took 0 bases from V and 6 from J, leaving 12 bases between them. Germline loops: CDR1 LGHNA, CDR2 YSLEER. This CDR3 spans 16 amino acids. DNA for the CDR3: TGCGCCAGCAGCCAAGATAGGGGACTACCTAATTCACCCCTCCACTTT. The encoded protein is CASSQDRGLPNSPLHF.

This clonotype has only a few counts. V usage is TRBV6-5 and J usage is TRBJ2-7; 7 nucleotides align to TRBD2. The CDR3 loop spans 18 amino acids. Germline CDR1 is MNHEY and CDR2 is SVGAGI. Trimming removed 5 bases from V and 2 bases from J; junction bases left unmatched: 18. CDR3 sequence (DNA): TGTGCCAGCAGTCGATCCCGAACCGTAGCGGGCGGAACCTACGAGCAGTACTTC. Amino acid sequence: CASSRSRTVAGGTYEQYF.

The J gene is TRBJ1-1, the V gene TRBV6-2 or TRBV6-3; TRBD1 might be the D (6 bases). V lost 5 bases and J 4 bases, leaving 11 bases between the germline ends. The CDR3 is made up of 13 amino acids. The germline gives CDR1 MNHEY, CDR2 SVGEGT. Here the CDR3 reads CASSAEGVTEAFF. CDR3 DNA sequence: TGTGCCAGCAGTGCTGAGGGGGTCACTGAAGCTTTCTTT.

About this clonotype: This could be a read error, since a much larger clone is one nucleotide away. V is TRBV24-1 and J is TRBJ2-2, with D tentatively TRBD2 (5 bases). This CDR3 spans 13 amino acids. CDR1 is KGHDR, CDR2 SFDVKD, per germline. CDR3 residues: CATSDWSPGDLFF. DNA of the CDR3: TGTGCCACCAGTGACTGGTCCCCCGGGGATCTGTTTTTT.

The chain is built from TRBV24-1 and TRBJ2-5; D remains unclear. Between the trimmed V and J ends, which lost 11 bases and 5 bases, there was a span of 11 bases. The germline CDR1 and CDR2 sequences are KGHDR and SFDVKD. The CDR3 extends over 11 amino acids. The CDR3 region has the DNA TGTGCCATCGGACCGAGGGAGACCCAGTACTTC. It encodes CAIGPRETQYF.

This clonotype is a singleton in its sample. The chain has TRBV12-3 or TRBV12-4 and TRBJ2-1; 11 nucleotides align to TRBD2. Trimming removed 2 bases from V and 8 bases from J; junction bases left unmatched: 11. CDR3 length equals 17 residues. The DNA of the CDR3 is TGTGCCAGCAGTTTAAAAGGGATAGCGGGGGGGCCTGATGAGCAGTTCTTC. Translating it yields CASSLKGIAGGPDEQFF.

CDR3 region: CASSPPHGGNTGEQFF. As DNA, the CDR3 is TGTGCCAGCTCACCACCGCACGGAGGCAACACCGGTGAGCAGTTCTTC. V gene TRBV18 combines with J gene TRBJ2-1; a possible D gene is TRBD2 (5 bases). The CDR3 is 16 amino acids. The ends were cut back, 0 bases at V and 9 bases at J, with 18 bases in the middle. CDR1 and CDR2 from the germline V gene are KGHSH and LQKENI.

This clonotype was counted ten times or more. This chain joins TRBV10-2 and TRBJ1-1; D unresolved. Germline V lookup: CDR1 WSHSY, CDR2 SAAADI. The V end lost 6 bases, the J end lost 0 bases, and 11 bases lay between the germline ends. The CDR3 loop spans 14 amino acids. CDR3 DNA sequence: TGCGCCAGCAGCAGGATTTCCATGAACACTGAAGCTTTCTTT. Translation gives CASSRISMNTEAFF.

A few counts support this clonotype. The V and J genes are TRBV29-1 and TRBJ2-1; 10 bases line up with TRBD2. From germline, CDR1 is SQVTM and CDR2 ANQGSEA. With 5 bases clipped from V and 6 bases from J, the junction kept 10 bases outside the gene matches. This CDR3 is 15 amino acids long. In DNA, the CDR3 is TGCAGCGTTCGAACTCTAGCGGGAGTAGGCAATGAGCAGTTCTTC. It is translated as CSVRTLAGVGNEQFF.

This clonotype was detected many times. This chain links TRBV12-3 or TRBV12-4 with TRBJ1-1, with TRBD1 identical over 7 bases. After removal of 5 bases from V and 6 bases from J, the junction contained 9 bases not matched to a gene. The CDR3 length is 14 residues. The CDR3 DNA reads as TGTGCCAGCAGTCGGGACAGAGGGTCGGCTGAAGCTTTCTTT. Encoded protein: CASSRDRGSAEAFF.

The chain joins TRBV5-1 to TRBJ1-1; the match to TRBD1 covers 8 bases. The junction had 8 bases not matched to a gene; V was cut back by 1 base and J by 0 bases. CDR3 size: 17 residues. CDR1 is SGHRS, CDR2 YFSETQ, per germline. The CDR3 DNA follows: TGCGCCAGCAGCTTGACCGCAGGGGGCGCAGTGAACACTGAAGCTTTCTTT. Protein product: CASSLTAGGAVNTEAFF.

The chain joins TRBV7-2 to TRBJ2-1; D is perhaps TRBD2 (6 bases). This CDR3 has 14 amino acids. Trimming stripped 5 bases from V and 6 bases from J, with 14 bases between. Germline CDR1 SGHTA, CDR2 FQGNSA. CDR3 nucleotides: TGTGCCAGCAGCCCAGATGGGGGGAGCAATGAGCAGTTCTTC. Protein sequence: CASSPDGGSNEQFF.

This clonotype was picked up a small number of times. The rearrangement links TRBV6-2 or TRBV6-3 to TRBJ2-7; 7 nucleotides agree with TRBD2. The CDR3 totals 14 residues. Germline CDR1 reads MNHEY; CDR2 reads SVGEGT. V shed 5 bases and J 3 bases; nucleotides not matched to a gene: 7. CDR3 in amino acids: CASSPGLSLYEQYF. The CDR3 bases are TGTGCCAGCAGTCCGGGACTATCCCTCTACGAGCAGTACTTC.

The chain uses TRBV30 and TRBJ1-1; TRBD1 is a possible D gene (5 bases). Deletions cut 1 base from V and 6 bases from J, with 12 bases between. The length of the CDR3 is 13 residues. CDR1 and CDR2 (germline): GTSNPN, SVGIG (reference sequence). The CDR3 DNA follows: TGTGCCTGGAGTGCTTGGAGGGGTTCTGAAGCTTTCTTT. Translating gives CAWSAWRGSEAFF.